A selection of T cell receptor beta chains follows, all from one sample in a study of graft-versus-host responses after intestinal transplantation. Sequenced by immunoSEQ multiplex PCR; TCRdb stores in-frame clones only, minus some. Here the sample spans 3,000 to 3,500 clones, around 76% being singletons. Sequences were derived from ileum tissue, sampled about 5 and 7 days after intestinal transplantation. Every receptor here comes from a human patient who received an intestinal transplant, so some T cells may come from the graft donor. The CDR3 runs from the conserved cysteine through the conserved F or W. Fields, in order: J gene, V gene, clone size, D gene, CDR3 DNA, CDR3 protein. A D gene is named only where the DNA matches it firmly. Not all rows give a size; the values are once, few, many and, for expanded clones, a class.

TRBJ2-5 TRBV6-4 NA NA TGTGCCAGCAGCTGTGCCCACCGCGGGCAAGAGACCCAGTACTTC CASSCAHRGQETQYF
TRBJ2-1 TRBV6-1 NA NA TGTGCCAGCAGCCCCCTAGGGGGGATAGCCAATGAGCAGTTCTTC CASSPLGGIANEQFF
TRBJ2-6 TRBV5-1 NA NA TGCGCCAGCAGACAAACTGGGGCCAACGTCCTGACTTTC CASRQTGANVLTF
TRBJ1-3 TRBV5-1 NA TRBD1 TGCGCCAGCAGGCAGGGGGCTGGAAACACCATATATTTT CASRQGAGNTIYF
TRBJ1-6 TRBV28 NA NA TGTGCCAGCAGTCCCCCTCGCCGGTCCTATAATTCACCCCTCCACTTT CASSPPRRSYNSPLHF
TRBJ2-2 TRBV6-6 NA TRBD1 TGTGCCAGCAGTGACAGGGCTAGGATCGGGGAGCTGTTTTTT CASSDRARIGELFF
TRBJ1-6 TRBV19 few NA TGTGCCAGTAGTATGGGACAATATAATTCACCCCTCCACTTT CASSMGQYNSPLHF
TRBJ2-1 TRBV5-1 NA TRBD2 TGCGCCAGCAGCTTGACTAGCGGGAAACACAATGAGCAGTTCTTC CASSLTSGKHNEQFF
TRBJ1-1 TRBV5-3 NA NA TGTGCCGTTGGGGCTGACACTGAAGCTTTCTTT CAVGADTEAFF
TRBJ1-4 TRBV27 NA NA TGTGCCAGCAGTTTATTGGGCGAAAAACTGTTTTTT CASSLLGEKLFF
TRBJ1-6 TRBV19 NA NA TGTGCCAGCCGGGACATTTATAATTCACCCCTCCACTTT CASRDIYNSPLHF
TRBJ2-5 TRBV5-1 NA NA TGCGCCAGCAGCTTGGCCAAAGAGACCCAGTACTTC CASSLAKETQYF
TRBJ2-5 TRBV5-4 few NA TGTGCCAGCAGCTTTGGCAGGTACCAAGAGACCCAGTACTTC CASSFGRYQETQYF
TRBJ1-6 TRBV30 NA TRBD1 TGTGCCTGGAGTCCAGGGACAGGGGTTAATTCACCCCTCCACTTT CAWSPGTGVNSPLHF
TRBJ2-7 TRBV5-1 NA TRBD2 TGCGCCAGCAGCTTACTAGCGGGGGTCGACGAGCAGTACTTC CASSLLAGVDEQYF
TRBJ2-5 TRBV5-1 few TRBD1 TGCGCCAGCAGCCTTGGACAGGGGGAGACCCAGTACTTC CASSLGQGETQYF
TRBJ2-1 TRBV5-6 NA NA TGTGCCAGCAGCTCGATTCCGGGACTCCTCTCCAATGAGCAGTTCTTC CASSSIPGLLSNEQFF
TRBJ1-5 TRBV7-2 NA NA TGTGCCAGCAGCTTAGAAGGCCACAATCAGCCCCAGCATTTT CASSLEGHNQPQHF
TRBJ2-5 TRBV25-1 NA NA TGTGCCAGCAGTGACAGGGAGACCCAGTACTTC CASSDRETQYF
TRBJ1-6 TRBV19 NA NA TGTGCCAGTAGTATACAAAAAAATTCACCCCTCCACTTT CASSIQKNSPLHF
TRBJ2-1 TRBV21-1 NA NA TGTGCCAGCAGCAAGACTAGCGTCTCCTACAATGAGCAGTTCTTC CASSKTSVSYNEQFF
TRBJ2-3 TRBV9 NA TRBD2 TGTGCCAGCAGCGTAGTGACGGGAGGGGTGGATACGCAGTATTTT CASSVVTGGVDTQYF